These 13 T cell receptor beta chains originate from one sample sequenced in a study of cytomegalovirus exposure and HLA in healthy donors. 13 Jbeta primers and 60 Vbeta primers were used for the PCR. Profiled with immunoSEQ multiplex PCR; TCRdb holds only in-frame clones, not every one. The sample has 160,000 or so clones; around 77% are singletons. The sequencing sample was made of PBMCs. The receptors stem from a man in his 60s in good health and CMV-seronegative.

CDR3 coding DNA: TGTGCCAGCAGAGATCCCGGGACAGGGTCCTACGAGCAGTACTTC. It translates to CASRDPGTGSYEQYF. The chain links TRBV11-2 to TRBJ2-7; 9 bases agree with TRBD1. V lost 6 bases and J lost 1; bases outside the gene matches: 7. The CDR3 is made up of 15 amino acids. Germline V gene lookup returns CDR1 SGHAT and CDR2 FQNNGV.

V and J are TRBV6-1 and TRBJ2-7; TRBD2 might be the D (6 bases). Germline assignment: CDR1 MNHNS and CDR2 SASEGT. The length of the CDR3 is 15 residues. Trimming shortened V by 3 bases and J by 3 bases, and 15 bases separated the two germline ends. The CDR3 is CASSDGLASGYEQYF. CDR3 nucleotide sequence: TGTGCCAGCAGTGATGGGCTAGCGTCGGGCTACGAGCAGTACTTC.

This chain links TRBV29-1 with TRBJ1-2; 10 nucleotides match TRBD1. The length of the CDR3 is 13 residues. Germline loops: CDR1 SQVTM, CDR2 ANQGSEA. The V segment lost 4 bases and the J segment 8 bases; nucleotides outside the gene matches: 7. CDR3 residues: CSVGLGGQGGYTF. CDR3 coding DNA: TGCAGCGTTGGCCTGGGGGGACAGGGGGGCTACACCTTC.

The rearrangement links TRBV4-1 to TRBJ1-1; D is undetermined. Germline CDR1 MGHRA, CDR2 YSYEKL. The V end was cut by 3 bases, the J end by 3 bases, with 11 bases between. This CDR3 region has 14 residues. The DNA for the CDR3 is TGCGCCAGCAGCCAGGCAACAGCGGACACTGAAGCTTTCTTT. It specifies CASSQATADTEAFF.

The rearrangement joins TRBV2 to TRBJ1-5; TRBD1 matches at 8 bases. There are 15 residues in the CDR3. The germline gives CDR1 SNHLY, CDR2 FYNNEI. With V trimmed by 5 bases and J by 3 bases, 6 bases remained unmatched. The CDR3 loop reads CASSSGQGPNQPQHF. The CDR3 bases are TGTGCCAGCAGTTCAGGACAGGGACCCAATCAGCCCCAGCATTTT.

The chain has TRBV9 and TRBJ2-7, with 9 bases aligning to TRBD1. Trimming at V came to 3 bases and at J to 10 bases, leaving 11 bases not matched to a gene. Germline CDR1 SGDLS, CDR2 YYNGEE. CDR3 length: 14 residues. CDR3 protein: CASSASTGTGFQYF. The CDR3 DNA follows: TGTGCCAGCAGCGCCTCGACCGGGACAGGGTTTCAGTACTTC.

V gene TRBV5-1 combines with J gene TRBJ2-2; 13 bases match TRBD2. V was clipped by 0 bases and J by 4 bases; unmatched bases: 6. Germline CDR1 and CDR2: SGHRS and YFSETQ. The CDR3 runs to 18 residues. DNA for the CDR3: TGCGCCAGCAGCTTGGGACTAGCGGGGGGCCCGCGCACCGGGGAGCTGTTTTTT. Encoded protein: CASSLGLAGGPRTGELFF.

This clone has a handful of counts. The chain has TRBV28 and TRBJ1-4, with a tentative D call TRBD1 (5 bases). There are 14 residues in the CDR3. V lost 8 bases, J lost 6 bases, and 16 bases lay in between. Germline CDR1 MDHEN, CDR2 SYDVKM. The CDR3 nucleotides read TGTGCCAGCCGGACGGGGGGTGAGGATGAAAAACTGTTTTTT. It yields the protein CASRTGGEDEKLFF.

The J gene is TRBJ2-1, the V gene TRBV13, with no clear D. The CDR3 totals 17 residues. Trimming took 0 bases from V and 0 from J, leaving 12 bases between them. Germline V lookup: CDR1 PRHDT, CDR2 FYEKMQ (reference sequence). The CDR3 here is CASSLGRPSGSYNEQFF. CDR3 nucleotides: TGTGCCAGCAGCTTAGGGCGGCCCTCTGGCTCCTACAATGAGCAGTTCTTC.

The CDR3: CATNGGRQETQYF. CDR3 DNA: TGTGCCACAAACGGGGGGCGGCAAGAGACCCAGTACTTC. The chain couples TRBV2 to TRBJ2-5, with D tentatively TRBD2 (7 bases). Trimming left V 10 bases short and J 2 bases short, with 14 bases between. The CDR3 contains 13 residues. Germline CDR1 SNHLY, CDR2 FYNNEI.

The rearrangement joins TRBV2 to TRBJ2-7; possible D gene TRBD1, 8 bases. Germline V gene data show CDR1 as SNHLY and CDR2 as FYNNEI. With 8 bases removed from V and 10 bases from J, the gap between germline ends came to 15 bases. The CDR3 length is 11 residues. For the CDR3, the DNA is TGTGCCAGCCGAACAGGGGGGGACCAGTACTTC. This sequence encodes CASRTGGDQYF.

The rearrangement links TRBV5-1 to TRBJ2-1; 9 bases align to TRBD2. This CDR3 has 16 amino acids. The germline V gene has CDR1 SGHRS and CDR2 YFSETQ. V was pared by 4 bases and J by 6 bases, with 11 bases of the junction left unmatched. The CDR3 DNA reads TGCGCCAGCAGCCCCGTGCTAGCGGGGACTGTCAATGAGCAGTTCTTC. Translated, it gives CASSPVLAGTVNEQFF.

At least ten counts were recorded for this clone. The genes are TRBV4-2 and TRBJ1-1; D is unresolved. V shed 8 bases and J shed 0 bases, with 10 bases lying between them. Germline-derived CDR1 and CDR2 are LGHNA and YNFKEQ. The CDR3 contains 13 residues. CDR3 sequence reads: CASGGIMNTEAFF. As DNA, the CDR3 is TGTGCCAGCGGCGGTATAATGAACACTGAAGCTTTCTTT.